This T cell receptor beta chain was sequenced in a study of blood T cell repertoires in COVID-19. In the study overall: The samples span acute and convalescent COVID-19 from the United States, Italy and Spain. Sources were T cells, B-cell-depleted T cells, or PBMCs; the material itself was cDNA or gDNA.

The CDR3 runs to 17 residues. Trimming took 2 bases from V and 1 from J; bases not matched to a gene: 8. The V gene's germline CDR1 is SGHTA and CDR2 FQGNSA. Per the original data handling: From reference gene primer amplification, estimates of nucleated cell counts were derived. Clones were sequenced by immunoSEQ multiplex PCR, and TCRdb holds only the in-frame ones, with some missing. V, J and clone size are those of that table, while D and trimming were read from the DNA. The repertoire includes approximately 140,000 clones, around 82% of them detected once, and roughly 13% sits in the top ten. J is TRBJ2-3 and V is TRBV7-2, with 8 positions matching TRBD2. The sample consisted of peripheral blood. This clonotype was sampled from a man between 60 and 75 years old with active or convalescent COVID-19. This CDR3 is CASSLSGPGGGTDTQYF. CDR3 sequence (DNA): TGTGCCAGCAGCTTAAGTGGTCCGGGAGGGGGCACAGATACGCAGTATTTT.